A selection of T cell receptor beta chains follows, all from one sample in a study of response to subunit inactivated influenza vaccine. MiXCR, applied by TCRdb to the RT-PCR reads, yields one record per CDR3 protein. The table shows approximately 700,000 distinct CDR3 sequences, with more than 11% occurring only once. Sequences were derived from PBMCs from blood, sampled around 15 days before vaccination. Receptor source: a man in his forties or fifties who received an inactivated influenza vaccine. CDR3s include the opening cysteine and the closing phenylalanine or tryptophan. D genes are given only for firm matches. Clone size is given for some rows only: seen once, a few or many times, or a class if the clone is expanded.

v_call: TRBV6-1; d_call: TRBD2; clone_size: few; j_call: TRBJ2-7; cdr3_aa: CATTRTSKSEQYF; cdr3_nt: TGTGCCACCACCCGGACTAGCAAAAGCGAGCAGTACTTC
v_call: TRBV4-1; d_call: NA; clone_size: many; j_call: TRBJ2-7; cdr3_aa: CASSQDPTLDKFREQYF; cdr3_nt: TGCGCCAGCAGCCAAGACCCCACTCTCGACAAATTCAGGGAGCAGTACTTC
v_call: TRBV30; d_call: NA; clone_size: NA; j_call: TRBJ2-3; cdr3_aa: CAWSVLAGADTQYF; cdr3_nt: TGTGCCTGGAGTGTGTTAGCAGGGGCAGATACGCAGTATTTT
v_call: TRBV29-1; d_call: NA; clone_size: many; j_call: TRBJ1-1; cdr3_aa: CSVGGGVENTEAFF; cdr3_nt: TGCAGCGTTGGGGGGGGGGTCGAGAACACTGAAGCTTTCTTT
v_call: TRBV12-3/TRBV12-4; d_call: NA; clone_size: few; j_call: TRBJ2-3; cdr3_aa: CASGSRLPSTDTQYF; cdr3_nt: TGTGCCAGCGGATCGCGGCTTCCGAGCACAGATACGCAGTATTTT
v_call: TRBV7-9; d_call: TRBD2; clone_size: NA; j_call: TRBJ2-3; cdr3_aa: CASSLTSGVNTQYF; cdr3_nt: TGTGCCAGCAGCTTGACTAGCGGGGTAAATACGCAGTATTTT
v_call: TRBV27; d_call: NA; clone_size: NA; j_call: TRBJ1-6; cdr3_aa: CASRRDLRAPLHF; cdr3_nt: TGTGCCAGCAGGCGGGACCTCCGTGCCCCCCTCCACTTT
v_call: TRBV6-5; d_call: NA; clone_size: few; j_call: TRBJ2-7; cdr3_aa: CASSNRGRDTSEQYF; cdr3_nt: TGTGCCAGCAGTAACAGAGGCCGGGACACGAGCGAGCAGTACTTC
v_call: TRBV4-1; d_call: TRBD2; clone_size: NA; j_call: TRBJ2-1; cdr3_aa: CASSLRLAGDGEQFF; cdr3_nt: TGCGCCAGCAGCCTAAGACTAGCGGGAGATGGTGAGCAGTTCTTC
v_call: TRBV7-9; d_call: TRBD1; clone_size: NA; j_call: TRBJ1-4; cdr3_aa: CASSWGQATNEKLFF; cdr3_nt: TGTGCCAGCAGCTGGGGACAGGCAACTAATGAAAAACTGTTTTTT
v_call: TRBV7-2; d_call: NA; clone_size: few; j_call: TRBJ1-6; cdr3_aa: CASSIRDGGSPLHF; cdr3_nt: TGTGCCAGCAGCATTAGGGACGGCGGTTCACCCCTCCACTTT
v_call: TRBV5-5; d_call: NA; clone_size: few; j_call: TRBJ1-1; cdr3_aa: CASSFLRGTEAFF; cdr3_nt: TGTGCCAGCAGCTTCCTCCGGGGCACTGAAGCTTTCTTT
v_call: TRBV29-1; d_call: NA; clone_size: many; j_call: TRBJ2-1; cdr3_aa: CSVVGDLVGNEQFF; cdr3_nt: TGCAGCGTTGTCGGGGACCTCGTGGGGAATGAGCAGTTCTTC
v_call: TRBV29-1; d_call: NA; clone_size: NA; j_call: TRBJ2-3; cdr3_aa: CSVEATATDTQYF; cdr3_nt: TGCAGCGTTGAGGCTACAGCCACAGATACGCAGTATTTT
v_call: TRBV20-1; d_call: NA; clone_size: NA; j_call: TRBJ2-3; cdr3_aa: CSASQIARLTDTQYF; cdr3_nt: TGCAGTGCTAGTCAGATAGCGCGGCTCACAGATACGCAGTATTTT
v_call: TRBV29-1; d_call: TRBD2; clone_size: few; j_call: TRBJ2-3; cdr3_aa: CSAVAGGGTDTQYF; cdr3_nt: TGCAGCGCAGTAGCGGGAGGGGGCACAGATACGCAGTATTTT
v_call: TRBV2; d_call: TRBD2; clone_size: NA; j_call: TRBJ2-5; cdr3_aa: CATRLAGETQYF; cdr3_nt: TGTGCCACTAGACTAGCGGGAGAGACCCAGTACTTC
v_call: TRBV6-5; d_call: NA; clone_size: NA; j_call: TRBJ1-6; cdr3_aa: CASSYTEWSSPLHF; cdr3_nt: TGTGCCAGCAGTTACACAGAATGGTCTTCACCCCTCCACTTT
v_call: TRBV5-1; d_call: NA; clone_size: NA; j_call: TRBJ2-3; cdr3_aa: CASSKGDGDTQYF; cdr3_nt: TGCGCCAGCAGCAAGGGAGACGGGGATACGCAGTATTTT
v_call: TRBV20-1; d_call: TRBD2; clone_size: NA; j_call: TRBJ2-4; cdr3_aa: CSARTSGGGPNIQYF; cdr3_nt: TGCAGTGCAAGGACTAGCGGGGGGGGCCCGAACATTCAGTACTTC
v_call: TRBV7-3; d_call: TRBD2; clone_size: NA; j_call: TRBJ2-1; cdr3_aa: CASSLTLASFNEQFF; cdr3_nt: TGTGCCAGCAGCTTAACACTAGCGTCTTTCAATGAGCAGTTCTTC
v_call: TRBV4-3; d_call: NA; clone_size: few; j_call: TRBJ1-5; cdr3_aa: CASSQGKGIQPQHF; cdr3_nt: TGCGCCAGCAGCCAAGGCAAGGGTATTCAGCCCCAGCATTTT
v_call: TRBV6-1; d_call: TRBD2; clone_size: NA; j_call: TRBJ2-3; cdr3_aa: CASSGRTSGVEDTQYF; cdr3_nt: TGTGCCAGCAGTGGGCGGACTAGCGGAGTGGAAGATACGCAGTATTTT
v_call: TRBV20-1; d_call: NA; clone_size: NA; j_call: TRBJ1-5; cdr3_aa: CSAHHRDRAFFYSNQPQHF; cdr3_nt: TGCAGTGCGCACCACCGGGACCGAGCTTTCTTTTATAGCAATCAGCCCCAGCATTTT
v_call: TRBV5-1; d_call: NA; clone_size: NA; j_call: TRBJ2-7; cdr3_aa: CASSPGTSNYEQYF; cdr3_nt: TGCGCCAGCAGCCCTGGGACTTCCAACTACGAGCAGTACTTC
v_call: TRBV2; d_call: NA; clone_size: NA; j_call: TRBJ2-1; cdr3_aa: CASSFDGEQFF; cdr3_nt: TGTGCCAGCAGTTTCGACGGTGAGCAGTTCTTC
v_call: TRBV6-1; d_call: TRBD1; clone_size: NA; j_call: TRBJ2-1; cdr3_aa: CASRSGQSYNEQFF; cdr3_nt: TGTGCCAGCAGATCGGGACAGAGCTACAATGAGCAGTTCTTC
v_call: TRBV5-1; d_call: NA; clone_size: NA; j_call: TRBJ2-5; cdr3_aa: CASSFFRTTEETQYF; cdr3_nt: TGCGCCAGCAGCTTTTTTCGGACAACCGAAGAGACCCAGTACTTC
v_call: TRBV20-1; d_call: TRBD2; clone_size: few; j_call: TRBJ2-7; cdr3_aa: CSATSGVSYEQYF; cdr3_nt: TGCAGTGCCACTAGCGGAGTCTCCTACGAGCAGTACTTC
v_call: TRBV7-2; d_call: TRBD1; clone_size: NA; j_call: TRBJ1-2; cdr3_aa: CASSSPGQGVSGYTF; cdr3_nt: TGTGCCAGCAGTTCCCCGGGACAGGGTGTAAGCGGCTACACCTTC
v_call: TRBV2; d_call: TRBD2; clone_size: few; j_call: TRBJ2-1; cdr3_aa: CASSEGASSGVRPYNEQFF; cdr3_nt: TGTGCCAGCAGTGAAGGGGCGTCTAGCGGGGTACGCCCCTACAATGAGCAGTTCTTC
v_call: TRBV4-3; d_call: TRBD1; clone_size: few; j_call: TRBJ1-5; cdr3_aa: CASSQNRGGNQPQHF; cdr3_nt: TGCGCCAGCAGCCAAAACAGGGGGGGCAATCAGCCCCAGCATTTT
v_call: TRBV27; d_call: TRBD1; clone_size: few; j_call: TRBJ2-4; cdr3_aa: CASSLWGTGERDIQYF; cdr3_nt: TGTGCCAGCAGTTTATGGGGGACAGGGGAAAGGGACATTCAGTACTTC
v_call: TRBV6-2/TRBV6-3; d_call: NA; clone_size: NA; j_call: TRBJ1-2; cdr3_aa: CASSSSTDYGYTF; cdr3_nt: TGTGCCAGCAGTTCCTCGACAGATTATGGCTACACCTTC
v_call: TRBV12-3/TRBV12-4; d_call: NA; clone_size: NA; j_call: TRBJ2-7; cdr3_aa: CASSIRDGTYEQYF; cdr3_nt: TGTGCCAGCAGTATCCGGGACGGAACCTACGAGCAGTACTTC
v_call: TRBV15; d_call: TRBD2; clone_size: NA; j_call: TRBJ2-1; cdr3_aa: CATSTPFSGTYNEQFF; cdr3_nt: TGTGCCACCAGCACCCCCTTTAGCGGGACCTACAATGAGCAGTTCTTC
v_call: TRBV20-1; d_call: TRBD1; clone_size: NA; j_call: TRBJ2-7; cdr3_aa: CSAWDRRNEQYF; cdr3_nt: TGCAGTGCTTGGGACAGACGAAACGAGCAGTACTTC
v_call: TRBV9; d_call: TRBD2; clone_size: few; j_call: TRBJ2-2; cdr3_aa: CASSVELAGRNTGELFF; cdr3_nt: TGTGCCAGCAGCGTAGAACTAGCGGGAAGGAACACCGGGGAGCTGTTTTTT
v_call: TRBV12-3/TRBV12-4; d_call: NA; clone_size: few; j_call: TRBJ2-7; cdr3_aa: CASSLQNPRYEQYF; cdr3_nt: TGTGCCAGCAGTTTGCAGAATCCTCGCTACGAGCAGTACTTC
v_call: TRBV7-2; d_call: NA; clone_size: few; j_call: TRBJ1-1; cdr3_aa: CASSLSGSGYTEAFF; cdr3_nt: TGTGCCAGCAGCTTATCGGGTTCTGGTTACACTGAAGCTTTCTTT
v_call: TRBV24-1; d_call: TRBD2; clone_size: few; j_call: TRBJ2-5; cdr3_aa: CATSDLLAGESQETQYF; cdr3_nt: TGTGCCACCAGTGACCTGCTAGCGGGAGAAAGTCAAGAGACCCAGTACTTC
v_call: TRBV27; d_call: TRBD2; clone_size: NA; j_call: TRBJ2-2; cdr3_aa: CASSRASGRWAGELFF; cdr3_nt: TGTGCCAGCAGTCGGGCTAGCGGGAGATGGGCCGGGGAGCTGTTTTTT
v_call: TRBV7-2; d_call: NA; clone_size: NA; j_call: TRBJ2-5; cdr3_aa: CASRGFGQETQYF; cdr3_nt: TGTGCCAGCAGAGGGTTCGGACAAGAGACCCAGTACTTC
v_call: TRBV2; d_call: TRBD2; clone_size: once; j_call: TRBJ2-1; cdr3_aa: CTFSLGTSGYSSYNEQFF; cdr3_nt: TGTACCTTCAGTTTGGGGACTAGCGGGTATAGCTCCTACAATGAGCAGTTCTTC
v_call: TRBV20-1; d_call: NA; clone_size: NA; j_call: TRBJ2-7; cdr3_aa: CSARSTGSRYEQYF; cdr3_nt: TGCAGTGCTAGAAGTACAGGGAGTAGATACGAGCAGTACTTC
v_call: TRBV3-1; d_call: TRBD2; clone_size: few; j_call: TRBJ2-5; cdr3_aa: CASSQVLAGPPETQYF; cdr3_nt: TGTGCCAGCAGCCAAGTACTAGCGGGTCCTCCAGAGACCCAGTACTTC
v_call: TRBV9; d_call: NA; clone_size: few; j_call: TRBJ1-5; cdr3_aa: CASRLAGRSHSNQPQHF; cdr3_nt: TGTGCCAGCAGGTTGGCCGGCAGGTCTCATAGCAATCAGCCCCAGCATTTT
v_call: TRBV4-2; d_call: TRBD2; clone_size: NA; j_call: TRBJ2-5; cdr3_aa: CASSQVTSGGQETQYF; cdr3_nt: TGTGCCAGCAGCCAAGTGACTAGCGGGGGCCAAGAGACCCAGTACTTC
v_call: TRBV11-3; d_call: TRBD2; clone_size: few; j_call: TRBJ2-1; cdr3_aa: CASSLDRTSGTIEQFF; cdr3_nt: TGTGCCAGCAGCTTAGATCGGACTAGCGGGACCATTGAGCAGTTCTTC
v_call: TRBV28; d_call: NA; clone_size: NA; j_call: TRBJ1-4; cdr3_aa: CASSLPTGSGEKLFF; cdr3_nt: TGTGCCAGCAGCCTACCGACAGGTTCTGGTGAAAAACTGTTTTTT
v_call: TRBV12-3/TRBV12-4; d_call: TRBD2; clone_size: NA; j_call: TRBJ2-7; cdr3_aa: CASSRLRGGKFHEQYF; cdr3_nt: TGTGCCAGCAGTCGTCTCCGGGGGGGGAAATTCCACGAGCAGTACTTC
v_call: TRBV3-1; d_call: NA; clone_size: NA; j_call: TRBJ2-2; cdr3_aa: CASSQGSVTHTGELFF; cdr3_nt: TGTGCCAGCAGCCAAGGAAGCGTGACACACACCGGGGAGCTGTTTTTT
v_call: TRBV28; d_call: NA; clone_size: few; j_call: TRBJ2-3; cdr3_aa: CASTLGGGESSTDTQYF; cdr3_nt: TGTGCCAGCACTCTAGGGGGGGGGGAATCTAGCACAGATACGCAGTATTTT
v_call: TRBV6-1; d_call: NA; clone_size: NA; j_call: TRBJ2-7; cdr3_aa: CASSELSGNSYEQYF; cdr3_nt: TGTGCCAGCAGTGAATTATCGGGGAATTCCTACGAGCAGTACTTC